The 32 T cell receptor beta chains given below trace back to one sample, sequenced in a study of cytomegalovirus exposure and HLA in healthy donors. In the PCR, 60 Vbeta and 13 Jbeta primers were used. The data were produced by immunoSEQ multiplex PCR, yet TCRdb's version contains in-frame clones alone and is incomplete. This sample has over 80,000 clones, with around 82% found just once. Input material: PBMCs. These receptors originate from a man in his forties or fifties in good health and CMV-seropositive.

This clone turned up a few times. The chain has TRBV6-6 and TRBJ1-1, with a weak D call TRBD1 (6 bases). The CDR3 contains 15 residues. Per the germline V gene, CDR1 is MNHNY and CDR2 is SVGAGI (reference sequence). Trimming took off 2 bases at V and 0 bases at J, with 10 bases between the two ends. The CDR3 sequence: CASSYGAGVNTEAFF. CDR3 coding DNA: TGTGCCAGCAGTTACGGAGCAGGGGTGAACACTGAAGCTTTCTTT.

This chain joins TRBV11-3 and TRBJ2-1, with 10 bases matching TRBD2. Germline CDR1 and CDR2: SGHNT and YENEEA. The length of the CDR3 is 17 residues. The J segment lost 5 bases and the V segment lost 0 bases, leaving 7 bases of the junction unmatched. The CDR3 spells CASSLDFPSGGNNEQFF. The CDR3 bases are TGTGCCAGCAGCTTAGATTTTCCTAGCGGGGGTAACAATGAGCAGTTCTTC. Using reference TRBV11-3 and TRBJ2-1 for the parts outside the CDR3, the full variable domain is EAGVVQSPRYKIIEKKQPVAFWCNPISGHNTLYWYLQNLGQGPELLIRYENEEAVDDSQLPKDRFSAERLKGVDSTLKIQPAELGDSAVYLCASSLDFPSGGNNEQFFGPGTRLTVL.

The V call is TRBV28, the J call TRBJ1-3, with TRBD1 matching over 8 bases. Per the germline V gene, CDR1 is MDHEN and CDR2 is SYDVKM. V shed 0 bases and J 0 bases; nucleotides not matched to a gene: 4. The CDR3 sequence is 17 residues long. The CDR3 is CASSLWGTGSSGNTIYF. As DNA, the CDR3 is TGTGCCAGCAGTTTATGGGGGACAGGCAGCTCTGGAAACACCATATATTTT.

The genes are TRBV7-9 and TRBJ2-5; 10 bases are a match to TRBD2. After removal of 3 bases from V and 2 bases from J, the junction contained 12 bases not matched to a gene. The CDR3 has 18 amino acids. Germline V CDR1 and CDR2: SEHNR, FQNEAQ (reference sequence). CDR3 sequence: CASSLSVWTSGVQETQYF. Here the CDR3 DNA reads TGTGCCAGCAGCTTGAGTGTGTGGACTAGCGGTGTACAAGAGACCCAGTACTTC.

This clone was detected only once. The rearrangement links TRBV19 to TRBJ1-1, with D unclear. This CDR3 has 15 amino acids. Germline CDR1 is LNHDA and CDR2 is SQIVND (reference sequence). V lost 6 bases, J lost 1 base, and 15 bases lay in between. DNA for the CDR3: TGTGCCAGTAGAGGTAAAAGGACTCCGAACACTGAAGCTTTCTTT. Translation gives CASRGKRTPNTEAFF. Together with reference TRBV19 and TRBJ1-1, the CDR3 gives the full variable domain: DGGITQSPKYLFRKEGQNVTLSCEQNLNHDAMYWYRQDPGQGLRLIYYSQIVNDFQKGDIAEGYSVSREKKESFPLTVTSAQKNPTAFYLCASRGKRTPNTEAFFGQGTRLTVV.

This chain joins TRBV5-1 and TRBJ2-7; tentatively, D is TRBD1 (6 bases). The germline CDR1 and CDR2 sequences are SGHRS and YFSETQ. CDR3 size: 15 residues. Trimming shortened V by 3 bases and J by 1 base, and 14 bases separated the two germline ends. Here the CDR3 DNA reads TGCGCCAGCAGCTCCCAGGGGTCCCTTTCCTACGAGCAGTACTTC. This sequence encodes CASSSQGSLSYEQYF.

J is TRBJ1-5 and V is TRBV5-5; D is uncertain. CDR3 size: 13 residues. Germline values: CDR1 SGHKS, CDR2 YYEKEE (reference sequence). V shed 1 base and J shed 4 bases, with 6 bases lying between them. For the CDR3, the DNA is TGTGCCAGCAGCTTGTCCCCGAATCAGCCCCAGCATTTT. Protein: CASSLSPNQPQHF.

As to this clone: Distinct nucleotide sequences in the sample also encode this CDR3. The chain's CDR3 is CASSQVGLVGETQYF. Here the CDR3 DNA reads TGCGCCAGCAGCCAAGTGGGACTAGTCGGAGAGACCCAGTACTTC. This chain links TRBV4-1 with TRBJ2-5, with 8 bases matching TRBD2. Per the germline V gene, CDR1 is MGHRA and CDR2 is YSYEKL. V was pared by 1 base and J by 4 bases, with 5 bases of the junction left unmatched. The CDR3 contains 15 residues.

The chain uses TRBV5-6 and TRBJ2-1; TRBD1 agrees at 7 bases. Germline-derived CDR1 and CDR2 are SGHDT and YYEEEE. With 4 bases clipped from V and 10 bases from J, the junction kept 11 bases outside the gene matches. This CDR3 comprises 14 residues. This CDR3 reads CASSARQGPWEQFF. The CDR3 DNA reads TGTGCCAGCAGCGCGAGACAGGGACCATGGGAGCAGTTCTTC. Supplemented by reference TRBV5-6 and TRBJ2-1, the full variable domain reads DAGVTQSPTHLIKTRGQQVTLRCSPKSGHDTVSWYQQALGQGPQFIFQYYEEEERQRGNFPDRFSGHQFPNYSSELNVNALLLGDSALYLCASSARQGPWEQFFGPGTRLTVL.

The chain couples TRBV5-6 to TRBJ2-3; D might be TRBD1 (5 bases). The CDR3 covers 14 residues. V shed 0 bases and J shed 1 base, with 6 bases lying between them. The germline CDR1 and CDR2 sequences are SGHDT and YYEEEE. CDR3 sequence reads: CASSLGQRTDTQYF. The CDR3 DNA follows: TGTGCCAGCAGCTTGGGACAGCGCACAGATACGCAGTATTTT.

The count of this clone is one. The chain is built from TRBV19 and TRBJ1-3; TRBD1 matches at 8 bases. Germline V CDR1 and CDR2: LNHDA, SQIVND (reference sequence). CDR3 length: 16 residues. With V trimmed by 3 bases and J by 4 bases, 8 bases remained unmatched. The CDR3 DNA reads TGTGCCAGTAGTATGGAGGGACAGGTACCCGGAAACACCATATATTTT. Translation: CASSMEGQVPGNTIYF.

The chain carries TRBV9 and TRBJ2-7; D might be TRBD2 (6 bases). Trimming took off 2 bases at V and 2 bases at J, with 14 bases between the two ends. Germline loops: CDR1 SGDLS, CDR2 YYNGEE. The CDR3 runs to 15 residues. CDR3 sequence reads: CASSVSGLFTYEQYF. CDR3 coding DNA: TGTGCCAGCAGCGTTAGCGGCCTATTCACCTACGAGCAGTACTTC.

DNA for the CDR3: TGTGCCGCGTCCCTTGGAGGAGGCTACGAGCAGTACTTC. It codes for CAASLGGGYEQYF. The chain links TRBV19 to TRBJ2-7; D might be TRBD2 (5 bases). This CDR3 is built from 13 residues. Germline lookup yields CDR1 LNHDA and CDR2 SQIVND (reference sequence). The V end was cut by 11 bases, the J end by 3 bases, with 17 bases between.

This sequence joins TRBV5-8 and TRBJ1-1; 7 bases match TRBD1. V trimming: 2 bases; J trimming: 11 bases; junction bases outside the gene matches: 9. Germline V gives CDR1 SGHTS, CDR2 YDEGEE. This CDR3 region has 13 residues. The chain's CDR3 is CASSLDREETAFF. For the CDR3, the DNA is TGTGCCAGCAGCTTAGACAGGGAGGAGACGGCTTTCTTT.

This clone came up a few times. In DNA form, the CDR3 reads TGTGCCAGCAGCTTAGGGGGCCCGTATGGCTACACCTTC. This sequence encodes CASSLGGPYGYTF. This sequence joins TRBV7-6 and TRBJ1-2; TRBD1 might be the D (5 bases). The V gene's germline CDR1 is SGHVS and CDR2 FNYEAQ. The CDR3 runs 13 residues. Deletions cut 1 base from V and 5 bases from J, with 8 bases between.

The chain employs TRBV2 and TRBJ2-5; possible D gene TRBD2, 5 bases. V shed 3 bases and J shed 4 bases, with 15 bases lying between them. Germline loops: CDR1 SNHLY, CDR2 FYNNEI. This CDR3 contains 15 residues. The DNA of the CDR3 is TGTGCCAGCAGTGACGGAAACCTAAGCGGAGAGACCCAGTACTTC. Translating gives CASSDGNLSGETQYF.

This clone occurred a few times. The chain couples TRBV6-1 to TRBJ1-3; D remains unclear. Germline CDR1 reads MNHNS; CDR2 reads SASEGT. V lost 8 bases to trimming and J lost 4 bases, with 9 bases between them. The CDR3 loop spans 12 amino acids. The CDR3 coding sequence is TGTGCCAGCGAGGATGCGGGAAACACCATATATTTT. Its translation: CASEDAGNTIYF.

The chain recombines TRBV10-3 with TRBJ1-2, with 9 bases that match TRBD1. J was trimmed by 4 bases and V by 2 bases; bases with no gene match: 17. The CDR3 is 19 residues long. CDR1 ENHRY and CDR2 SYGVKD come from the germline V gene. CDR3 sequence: CAISEPRGTGTLGSYGYTF. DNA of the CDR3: TGTGCCATCAGTGAGCCAAGGGGGACAGGGACCCTCGGGTCCTATGGCTACACCTTC.

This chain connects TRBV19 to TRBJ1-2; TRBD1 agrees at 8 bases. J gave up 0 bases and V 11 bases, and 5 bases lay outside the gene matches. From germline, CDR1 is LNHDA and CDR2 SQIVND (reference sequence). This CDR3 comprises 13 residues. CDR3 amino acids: CALEDRANYGYTF. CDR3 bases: TGTGCCCTAGAGGACAGGGCTAACTATGGCTACACCTTC.

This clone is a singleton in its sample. CDR3 coding DNA: TGCGCCAGCAGCGAGGCGCCTAGCGGGAGCGGAGAGACCCAGTACTTC. It codes for CASSEAPSGSGETQYF. The chain employs TRBV5-1 and TRBJ2-5; TRBD2 agrees at 10 bases. CDR1 and CDR2 from the germline V gene are SGHRS and YFSETQ. With 4 bases clipped from V and 4 bases from J, the junction kept 10 bases outside the gene matches. The CDR3 covers 16 residues. Drawing the rest from reference TRBV5-1 and TRBJ2-5, the complete variable domain is KAGVTQTPRYLIKTRGQQVTLSCSPISGHRSVSWYQQTPGQGLQFLFEYFSETQRNKGNFPGRFSGRQFSNSRSEMNVSTLELGDSALYLCASSEAPSGSGETQYFGPGTRLLVL.

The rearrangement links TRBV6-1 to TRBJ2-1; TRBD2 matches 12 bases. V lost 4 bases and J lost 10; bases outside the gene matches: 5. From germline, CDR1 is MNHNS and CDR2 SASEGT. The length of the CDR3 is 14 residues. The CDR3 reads CASSASGGAWEQFF. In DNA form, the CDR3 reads TGTGCCAGCAGTGCTAGCGGGGGGGCTTGGGAGCAGTTCTTC.

The CDR3 DNA reads TGTGCCAGCAGCTTAGACAGGAATCAGCCCCAGCATTTT. This codes for CASSLDRNQPQHF. This chain connects TRBV11-2 to TRBJ1-5; D gene uncertain. Germline V gene lookup returns CDR1 SGHAT and CDR2 FQNNGV. The CDR3 covers 13 residues. The germline V and J ends were trimmed by 0 bases and 4 bases, with 4 bases remaining between them. The full variable domain, its missing parts supplied by reference TRBV11-2 and TRBJ1-5, is EAGVAQSPRYKIIEKRQSVAFWCNPISGHATLYWYQQILGQGPKLLIQFQNNGVVDDSQLPKDRFSAERLKGVDSTLKIQPAKLEDSAVYLCASSLDRNQPQHFGDGTRLSIL.

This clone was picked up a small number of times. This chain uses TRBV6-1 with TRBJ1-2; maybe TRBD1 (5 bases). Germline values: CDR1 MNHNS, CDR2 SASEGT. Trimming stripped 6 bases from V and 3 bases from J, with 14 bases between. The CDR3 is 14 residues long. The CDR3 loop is CASSSGLAHYGYTF. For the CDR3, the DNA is TGTGCCAGCAGCTCGGGACTCGCCCACTATGGCTACACCTTC.

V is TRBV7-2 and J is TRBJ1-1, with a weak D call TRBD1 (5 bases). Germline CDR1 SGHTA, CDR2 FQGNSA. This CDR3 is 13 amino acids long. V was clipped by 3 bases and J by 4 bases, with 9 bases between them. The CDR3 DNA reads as TGTGCCAGCAGCTTCCGACAGTTCACTGAAGCTTTCTTT. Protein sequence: CASSFRQFTEAFF.

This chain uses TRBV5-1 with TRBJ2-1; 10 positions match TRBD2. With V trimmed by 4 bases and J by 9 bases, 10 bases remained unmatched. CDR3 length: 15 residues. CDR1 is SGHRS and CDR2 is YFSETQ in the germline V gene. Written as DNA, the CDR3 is TGCGCCAGCAGCCCCGGGACTAGCGCTGATCTTGAGCAGTTCTTC. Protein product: CASSPGTSADLEQFF.

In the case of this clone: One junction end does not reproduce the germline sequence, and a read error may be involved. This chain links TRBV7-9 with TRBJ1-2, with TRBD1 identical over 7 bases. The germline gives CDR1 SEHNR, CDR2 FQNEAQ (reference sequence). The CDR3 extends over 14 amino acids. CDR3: CSSSLGRQGAGYTF. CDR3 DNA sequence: TGTTCCAGCAGCTTAGGTCGACAGGGTGCCGGCTACACCTTC.

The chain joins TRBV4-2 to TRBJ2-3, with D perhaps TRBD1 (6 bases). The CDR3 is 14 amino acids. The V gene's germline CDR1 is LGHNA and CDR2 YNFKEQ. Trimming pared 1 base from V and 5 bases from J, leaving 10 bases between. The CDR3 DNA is TGTGCCAGCAGCCAAGGGCAGGGACAAGATACGCAGTATTTT. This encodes CASSQGQGQDTQYF.

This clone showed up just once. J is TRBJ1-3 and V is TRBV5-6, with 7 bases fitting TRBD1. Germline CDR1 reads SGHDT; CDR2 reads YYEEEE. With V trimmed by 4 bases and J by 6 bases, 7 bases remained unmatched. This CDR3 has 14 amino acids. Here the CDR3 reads CASSRQGVVNTIYF. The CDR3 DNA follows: TGTGCCAGCAGCCGGCAGGGGGTCGTAAACACCATATATTTT. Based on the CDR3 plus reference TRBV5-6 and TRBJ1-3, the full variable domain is DAGVTQSPTHLIKTRGQQVTLRCSPKSGHDTVSWYQQALGQGPQFIFQYYEEEERQRGNFPDRFSGHQFPNYSSELNVNALLLGDSALYLCASSRQGVVNTIYFGEGSWLTVV.

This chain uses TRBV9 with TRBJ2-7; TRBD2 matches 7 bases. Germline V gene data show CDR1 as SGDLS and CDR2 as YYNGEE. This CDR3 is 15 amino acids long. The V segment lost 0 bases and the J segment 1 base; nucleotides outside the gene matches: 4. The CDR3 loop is CASSVGGRESYEQYF. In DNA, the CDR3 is TGTGCCAGCAGCGTAGGCGGGAGAGAATCCTACGAGCAGTACTTC.

The CDR3: CAWSLPGLAFGEQYF. CDR3 nucleotides: TGTGCCTGGAGCCTCCCGGGACTAGCCTTCGGCGAGCAGTACTTC. The chain has TRBV30 and TRBJ2-7; TRBD2 matches 9 bases. J gave up 6 bases and V 3 bases, and 12 bases lay outside the gene matches. Germline V gives CDR1 GTSNPN, CDR2 SVGIG (reference sequence). The CDR3 consists of 15 residues.

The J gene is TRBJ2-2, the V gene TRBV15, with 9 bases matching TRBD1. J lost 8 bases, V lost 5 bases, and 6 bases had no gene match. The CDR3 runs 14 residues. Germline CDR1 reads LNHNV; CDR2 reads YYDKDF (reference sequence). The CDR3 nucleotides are TGTGCCACCAGCGGGACAGGGAGAGTGGGGGAGCTGTTTTTT. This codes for CATSGTGRVGELFF.

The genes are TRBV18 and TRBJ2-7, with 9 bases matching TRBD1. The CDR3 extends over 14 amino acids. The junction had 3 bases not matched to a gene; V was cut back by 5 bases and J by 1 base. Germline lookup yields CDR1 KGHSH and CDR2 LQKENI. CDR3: CASSGGTGSYEQYF. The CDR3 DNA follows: TGTGCCAGCTCAGGGGGGACAGGGTCCTACGAGCAGTACTTC.